What follows are 20 T cell receptor beta chains derived from one specimen sequenced in a study of blood T cell repertoires in COVID-19. Sequenced by immunoSEQ multiplex PCR; TCRdb stores in-frame clones only, minus some. The sample carries about 260,000 clones, roughly nine tenths recorded once. Sample: peripheral blood. These receptors all come from a man between 40 and 49 years old with active or convalescent COVID-19.

The chain employs TRBV18 and TRBJ2-7; TRBD1 is a possible D gene (6 bases). This CDR3 has 15 amino acids. The germline V and J ends were trimmed by 4 bases and 3 bases, with 16 bases remaining between them. CDR1 and CDR2 from the germline V gene are KGHSH and LQKENI. The CDR3 nucleotides read TGTGCCAGCTCACTACAGGGTTGGCCGGACTACGAGCAGTACTTC. Translating it yields CASSLQGWPDYEQYF.

The V and J genes are TRBV19 and TRBJ2-1; 15 bases agree with TRBD2. The trim removed 6 bases at V and 0 bases at J, leaving 9 bases unmatched. Germline V gene data show CDR1 as LNHDA and CDR2 as SQIVND (reference sequence). The CDR3 has 19 residues. CDR3 DNA sequence: TGTGCCAGTAGCCCGGGACTAGCGGGGGGCCGTTACTCCTACAATGAGCAGTTCTTC. Residues: CASSPGLAGGRYSYNEQFF.

The V call is TRBV30, the J call TRBJ1-3; tentatively, D is TRBD1 (6 bases). The CDR3 loop spans 13 amino acids. V dropped 5 bases and J dropped 2 bases, with 10 bases sitting between them. The germline V gene encodes CDR1 GTSNPN and CDR2 SVGIG (reference sequence). The CDR3, as DNA: TGTGCCTGGGAAACAGGGCCTGGAAACACCATATATTTT. As protein: CAWETGPGNTIYF.

This clone was detected only a few times. This chain links TRBV7-9 with TRBJ2-1; weak D call: TRBD2 (5 bases). Trimming pared 4 bases from V and 0 bases from J, leaving 13 bases between. The length of the CDR3 is 16 residues. CDR1 and CDR2 from the germline V gene are SEHNR and FQNEAQ (reference sequence). The CDR3 reads CASSSEMGDSYNEQFF. For the CDR3, the DNA is TGTGCCAGCAGCTCAGAGATGGGAGACTCCTACAATGAGCAGTTCTTC.

DNA of the CDR3: TGTGCCAGCAGCTTAGGGGAGGGCGCCTACGAGCAGTACTTC. This sequence encodes CASSLGEGAYEQYF. This chain uses TRBV11-3 with TRBJ2-7, with TRBD2 matching over 7 bases. There are 14 residues in the CDR3. The junction had 2 bases not matched to a gene; V was cut back by 1 base and J by 2 bases. Germline V gives CDR1 SGHNT, CDR2 YENEEA.

The chain couples TRBV5-1 to TRBJ2-7; maybe TRBD1 (6 bases). The V end was cut by 4 bases, the J end by 3 bases, with 14 bases between. This CDR3 has 14 amino acids. Germline V gives CDR1 SGHRS, CDR2 YFSETQ. The CDR3 loop is CASSMGQVHYEQYF. The CDR3 DNA reads TGCGCCAGCAGCATGGGACAAGTCCACTACGAGCAGTACTTC.

Of note for this clone: One end of the junction varies from germline; a read error may be responsible. The V and J genes are TRBV5-1 and TRBJ2-4; the D gene is possibly TRBD1 (6 bases). The length of the CDR3 is 14 residues. Germline CDR1 SGHRS, CDR2 YFSETQ. CDR3 protein: CANSQSSSGQIQYF. The CDR3 region has the DNA TGCGCCAACAGCCAATCTAGCAGCGGACAGATTCAGTACTTC.

The rearrangement joins TRBV7-9 to TRBJ2-2; 8 bases are shared with TRBD2. CDR3 length equals 13 residues. Losses at the gene ends were 3 bases for V and 7 bases for J; bases not matched to a gene: 1. Germline V gene sequence: CDR1 SEHNR, CDR2 FQNEAQ (reference sequence). CDR3 protein: CASSLGLVGELFF. CDR3 DNA sequence: TGTGCCAGCAGCTTGGGACTAGTCGGGGAGCTGTTTTTT.

The rearrangement links TRBV5-1 to TRBJ2-3, with 7 bases matching TRBD2. The trim removed 0 bases at V and 3 bases at J, leaving 4 bases unmatched. The CDR3 covers 15 residues. The germline gives CDR1 SGHRS, CDR2 YFSETQ. CDR3 sequence (DNA): TGCGCCAGCAGCTTGGGTGGGGAGGGGACAGATACGCAGTATTTT. Its protein product is CASSLGGEGTDTQYF.

This clone was counted a single time. CDR3 loop: CASSEAGRAGQPQHF. CDR3 nucleotide sequence: TGTGCCAGCAGTGAAGCGGGGAGGGCGGGACAGCCCCAGCATTTT. J is TRBJ1-5 and V is TRBV25-1; D uncertain. This CDR3 comprises 15 residues. CDR1 is MGHDK and CDR2 is SYGVNS in the germline V gene. Deletions cut 2 bases from V and 7 bases from J, with 15 bases between.

This clone came up many times. This chain connects TRBV21-1 to TRBJ2-5; the table's D call of TRBD2 was not tested on the DNA. TRBV21-1 is tagged as a pseudogene. The CDR3 loop spans 17 amino acids. The CDR3 here is CASSKVGKAGGYETQYF. Here the CDR3 DNA reads TGTGCCAGCAGCAAGGTCGGAAAGGCCGGGGGGTATGAGACCCAGTACTTC.

The V and J genes are TRBV7-8 and TRBJ2-7, with 8 bases that match TRBD2. CDR1 SGHVS and CDR2 FQNEAQ come from the germline V gene. After removal of 5 bases from V and 1 base from J, the junction contained 4 bases not matched to a gene. This CDR3 region has 14 residues. CDR3 bases: TGTGCCAGCAGCGCGGGGGGAGGTTCCTACGAGCAGTACTTC. Protein: CASSAGGGSYEQYF.

Only one count was recorded for this clone. The chain is built from TRBV6-5 and TRBJ1-5, with TRBD1 identical over 7 bases. CDR1 MNHEY and CDR2 SVGAGI come from the germline V gene. V shed 4 bases and J 1 base; nucleotides not matched to a gene: 4. This CDR3 region has 15 residues. The CDR3 DNA reads as TGTGCCAGCAGTTCGACAGGGATAAGCAATCAGCCCCAGCATTTT. Translation gives CASSSTGISNQPQHF.

This sequence joins TRBV11-2 and TRBJ2-1; D may be TRBD1 (6 bases). Looked up from germline, CDR1 is SGHAT and CDR2 is FQNNGV. The ends were cut back, 0 bases at V and 2 bases at J, with 14 bases in the middle. This CDR3 has 17 residues. The CDR3: CASSLDLGAEPYNEQFF. The CDR3 DNA is TGTGCCAGCAGCTTAGATCTGGGGGCGGAACCCTACAATGAGCAGTTCTTC.

The V and J genes are TRBV7-2 and TRBJ1-3; tentative D call: TRBD1 (5 bases). V lost 2 bases to trimming and J lost 0 bases, with 11 bases between them. The germline V gene has CDR1 SGHTA and CDR2 FQGNSA. The CDR3 is made up of 16 amino acids. The CDR3 region has the DNA TGTGCCAGCAGCTTACAACAGGCTTTCTCTGGAAACACCATATATTTT. This sequence encodes CASSLQQAFSGNTIYF.

The rearrangement joins TRBV7-8 to TRBJ2-1; the match to TRBD1 covers 9 bases. Germline loops: CDR1 SGHVS, CDR2 FQNEAQ. The CDR3 runs to 15 residues. J was trimmed by 8 bases and V by 2 bases; bases with no gene match: 7. The CDR3 nucleotides are TGTGCCAGCAGCTTATACAGGGGGCCAGGTTATGAGCAGTTCTTC. Translation: CASSLYRGPGYEQFF.

V is TRBV5-1 and J is TRBJ2-3, with TRBD2 identical over 7 bases. Germline values: CDR1 SGHRS, CDR2 YFSETQ. The CDR3 has 15 residues. V lost 3 bases to trimming and J lost 4 bases; unmatched junction nucleotides: 8. CDR3 region: CASSSVGGVPDTQYF. The DNA of the CDR3 is TGCGCCAGCAGCTCGGTTGGGGGGGTCCCAGATACGCAGTATTTT.

J is TRBJ1-6 and V is TRBV10-2; TRBD1 matches 8 bases. V shed 8 bases and J 9 bases; nucleotides not matched to a gene: 12. CDR3 length: 15 amino acids. Germline V gene sequence: CDR1 WSHSY, CDR2 SAAADI. For the CDR3, the DNA is TGCGCCAGCGATATTCCGGGACAGGAGGGTTCACCCCTCCACTTT. Protein product: CASDIPGQEGSPLHF.

The chain employs TRBV19 and TRBJ1-4, with D perhaps TRBD1 (6 bases). The CDR3 is 16 amino acids. Germline V CDR1 and CDR2: LNHDA, SQIVND (reference sequence). Trimming left V 3 bases short and J 4 bases short, with 15 bases between. The DNA for the CDR3 is TGTGCCAGTAGTATGGTCACAGGGAAGGGTAATGAAAAACTGTTTTTT. Translation gives CASSMVTGKGNEKLFF.

The rearrangement joins TRBV5-1 to TRBJ2-1; 8 bases align to TRBD1. Germline V gene data show CDR1 as SGHRS and CDR2 as YFSETQ. CDR3 size: 17 residues. V dropped 2 bases and J dropped 8; count of bases not matched to a gene: 15. The CDR3 nucleotides are TGCGCCAGCAGCTTCAGATCTCAACCGGGACAGGACTATGAGCAGTTCTTC. Its protein is CASSFRSQPGQDYEQFF.